A single sample is the source of the 24 T cell receptor beta chains below, sequenced in a study of blood T cell repertoires in COVID-19. Data came from immunoSEQ multiplex PCR; TCRdb stores just in-frame clones and leaves some out. The repertoire holds about 120,000 clones, with roughly four fifths as singletons. The material sequenced was peripheral blood. The receptor source for this set is a human donor in a cohort sampled during active COVID-19.

The chain employs TRBV18 and TRBJ1-1, with D perhaps TRBD1 (6 bases). From germline, CDR1 is KGHSH and CDR2 LQKENI. The CDR3 is made up of 16 amino acids. V lost 1 base, J lost 0 bases, and 12 bases lay in between. This chain's CDR3 is CASSPRQADMNTEAFF. Here the CDR3 DNA reads TGTGCCAGCTCACCACGACAGGCGGACATGAACACTGAAGCTTTCTTT.

V usage is TRBV5-1 and J usage is TRBJ1-1, with no clear D. Trimming took 0 bases from V and 3 from J, leaving 9 bases between them. This CDR3 region has 14 residues. Germline V gene data show CDR1 as SGHRS and CDR2 as YFSETQ. This chain's CDR3 is CASSLDSTDTEAFF. The CDR3 bases are TGCGCCAGCAGCTTGGACAGTACGGACACTGAAGCTTTCTTT. The whole variable domain, filled in from reference TRBV5-1 and TRBJ1-1, reads KAGVTQTPRYLIKTRGQQVTLSCSPISGHRSVSWYQQTPGQGLQFLFEYFSETQRNKGNFPGRFSGRQFSNSRSEMNVSTLELGDSALYLCASSLDSTDTEAFFGQGTRLTVV.

This clone came up once. The chain carries TRBV3-1 (or the pseudogene TRBV3-2) and TRBJ1-1; D uncertain. Germline loops: CDR1 LGHDT, CDR2 YNNKEL (reference sequence). With 1 base removed from V and 6 bases from J, the gap between germline ends came to 12 bases. This CDR3 region has 14 residues. CDR3 amino acids: CASSQAARRSEAFF. CDR3 in DNA: TGTGCCAGCAGCCAAGCTGCCAGGAGGTCTGAAGCTTTCTTT.

Here the CDR3 DNA reads TGTGCCAGCAGCGGGACAGTTAGCACAGATACGCAGTATTTT. Its translation: CASSGTVSTDTQYF. The chain has TRBV9 and TRBJ2-3; D is possibly TRBD1 (6 bases). This CDR3 spans 14 amino acids. Trimming took 3 bases from V and 0 from J, leaving 8 bases between them. CDR1 and CDR2 (germline): SGDLS, YYNGEE.

This sequence joins TRBV2 and TRBJ1-5; no definite D call. With 8 bases removed from V and 0 bases from J, the gap between germline ends came to 8 bases. The CDR3 runs 13 residues. The germline CDR1 and CDR2 sequences are SNHLY and FYNNEI. The CDR3 here is CASHRYSNQPQHF. The CDR3 bases are TGTGCCAGCCACAGATATAGCAATCAGCCCCAGCATTTT.

The chain uses TRBV11-2 and TRBJ2-5; maybe TRBD1 (6 bases). Germline values: CDR1 SGHAT, CDR2 FQNNGV. This CDR3 contains 15 residues. V lost 4 bases and J lost 5, with 17 bases in between. The CDR3 DNA sequence: TGTGCCAGCAGCTCCACAGGGCACTTAGGGGAGACCCAGTACTTC. Protein sequence: CASSSTGHLGETQYF.

J is TRBJ2-2 and V is TRBV5-1; D not resolved. The CDR3 has 17 residues. Trimming shortened V by 3 bases and J by 4 bases, and 19 bases separated the two germline ends. Germline CDR1 is SGHRS and CDR2 is YFSETQ. CDR3 coding DNA: TGCGCCAGCAGCTCCCTACTACTCGACCTCGGCACCGGGGAGCTGTTTTTT. Amino acid sequence: CASSSLLLDLGTGELFF.

The chain is built from TRBV5-1 and TRBJ2-1; 11 bases fit TRBD2. The J segment lost 2 bases and the V segment lost 4 bases, leaving 8 bases of the junction unmatched. CDR3 size: 17 residues. Germline CDR1 SGHRS, CDR2 YFSETQ. The CDR3 nucleotides are TGCGCCAGCAGCCTCCCGGTAGCGGGGGGGCCCTACAATGAGCAGTTCTTC. Translating it yields CASSLPVAGGPYNEQFF.

The rearrangement links TRBV6-5 to TRBJ2-2; 7 bases agree with TRBD1. Germline lookup yields CDR1 MNHEY and CDR2 SVGAGI. The CDR3 extends over 14 amino acids. V was pared by 5 bases and J by 3 bases, with 3 bases of the junction left unmatched. This CDR3 is CASSPGQDTGELFF. The CDR3 nucleotides read TGTGCCAGCAGTCCCGGACAGGACACCGGGGAGCTGTTTTTT.

The genes are TRBV3-1 (or the pseudogene TRBV3-2) and TRBJ1-2; D is unclear. CDR3 length: 12 amino acids. V lost 1 base and J 8 bases, leaving 8 bases between the germline ends. Per germline, CDR1 LGHDT and CDR2 YNNKEL (reference sequence). In nucleotides, the CDR3 is TGTGCCAGCAGCCAAGGTCGCGGGGGCTACACCTTC. Its translation: CASSQGRGGYTF.

J is TRBJ2-7 and V is TRBV9; D is possibly TRBD2 (5 bases). The germline CDR1 and CDR2 sequences are SGDLS and YYNGEE. V was clipped by 0 bases and J by 5 bases, with 12 bases between them. The CDR3 loop spans 14 amino acids. CDR3 sequence reads: CASSVAPSPNEQYF. Written as DNA, the CDR3 is TGTGCCAGCAGCGTAGCACCTAGCCCCAACGAGCAGTACTTC.

The chain joins TRBV7-9 to TRBJ2-3; TRBD1 matches at 7 bases. With V trimmed by 3 bases and J by 0 bases, 0 bases remained unmatched. Germline CDR1 is SEHNR and CDR2 is FQNEAQ (reference sequence). The CDR3 runs 14 residues. In DNA form, the CDR3 reads TGTGCCAGCAGCTTGGGACAGAGCACAGATACGCAGTATTTT. Protein sequence: CASSLGQSTDTQYF.

V is TRBV19 and J is TRBJ2-1, with 8 bases aligning to TRBD2. The V gene's germline CDR1 is LNHDA and CDR2 SQIVND (reference sequence). The V segment lost 3 bases and the J segment 6 bases; nucleotides outside the gene matches: 7. CDR3 length: 15 residues. CDR3 coding DNA: TGTGCCAGTAGTATCCCCGGACTAGCTTCCAATGAGCAGTTCTTC. This encodes CASSIPGLASNEQFF. The whole variable domain, filled in from reference TRBV19 and TRBJ2-1, reads DGGITQSPKYLFRKEGQNVTLSCEQNLNHDAMYWYRQDPGQGLRLIYYSQIVNDFQKGDIAEGYSVSREKKESFPLTVTSAQKNPTAFYLCASSIPGLASNEQFFGPGTRLTVL.

This chain links TRBV19 with TRBJ2-5; D is undetermined. Trimming removed 4 bases at V and 4 bases at J, with 7 bases between. CDR1 is LNHDA and CDR2 is SQIVND in the germline V gene (reference sequence). The CDR3 runs 12 residues. CDR3 sequence reads: CASSNHRETQYF. The DNA for the CDR3 is TGTGCCAGTAGTAACCACAGAGAGACCCAGTACTTC.

V and J are TRBV5-5 and TRBJ1-5, with TRBD1 matching over 9 bases. The germline CDR1 and CDR2 sequences are SGHKS and YYEKEE (reference sequence). The CDR3 sequence is 13 residues long. Trimming removed 4 bases from V and 4 bases from J; junction bases left unmatched: 0. The CDR3 nucleotides read TGTGCCAGCAGCGGGACAGGGAATCAGCCCCAGCATTTT. This codes for CASSGTGNQPQHF.

This clone was detected only a few times. The CDR3 protein is CASSDLAGPGEQYF. For the CDR3, the DNA is TGCGCCAGCAGCGATCTAGCGGGTCCCGGCGAGCAGTACTTC. This rearrangement joins TRBV5-1 to TRBJ2-7; 8 bases are shared with TRBD2. The germline V gene encodes CDR1 SGHRS and CDR2 YFSETQ. V shed 4 bases, J shed 6 bases, and the junction held 9 bases outside the gene matches. CDR3 size: 14 residues. The entire variable domain, with the rest obtained from reference TRBV5-1 and TRBJ2-7, is as follows: KAGVTQTPRYLIKTRGQQVTLSCSPISGHRSVSWYQQTPGQGLQFLFEYFSETQRNKGNFPGRFSGRQFSNSRSEMNVSTLELGDSALYLCASSDLAGPGEQYFGPGTRLTVT.

V and J are TRBV7-8 and TRBJ2-7, with a weak D call TRBD1 (5 bases). V lost 5 bases and J lost 7, with 9 bases in between. Germline V gene data show CDR1 as SGHVS and CDR2 as FQNEAQ. CDR3 length: 11 amino acids. The CDR3 coding sequence is TGTGCCAGCAGCAACGGACAAGAGCAGTACTTC. Protein: CASSNGQEQYF.

The V gene is TRBV5-1, the J gene TRBJ2-2; the match to TRBD2 covers 9 bases. The length of the CDR3 is 16 residues. Germline V gene lookup returns CDR1 SGHRS and CDR2 YFSETQ. Trimming at V came to 4 bases and at J to 1 base, leaving 5 bases not matched to a gene. The CDR3 DNA is TGCGCCAGCAGCACCCTTAGCGGGGGGAACACCGGGGAGCTGTTTTTT. Amino acid sequence: CASSTLSGGNTGELFF.

J is TRBJ2-1 and V is TRBV5-1; the match to TRBD1 covers 7 bases. V was pared by 1 base and J by 0 bases, with 4 bases of the junction left unmatched. Germline lookup yields CDR1 SGHRS and CDR2 YFSETQ. The CDR3 sequence is 16 residues long. For the CDR3, the DNA is TGCGCCAGCAGCTTGTCCGGGACAGTCTCCTACAATGAGCAGTTCTTC. Protein product: CASSLSGTVSYNEQFF.

This chain uses TRBV19 with TRBJ1-2; 8 bases map to TRBD1. This CDR3 is 14 amino acids long. The germline V gene has CDR1 LNHDA and CDR2 SQIVND (reference sequence). After removal of 6 bases from V and 7 bases from J, the junction contained 10 bases not matched to a gene. The CDR3 region has the DNA TGTGCCAGTAGGCCGACAGGGGAAGCAGTTGGCTACACCTTC. It specifies CASRPTGEAVGYTF.

This clone appeared a single time. The chain recombines TRBV19 with TRBJ2-7, with 7 bases matching TRBD2. The CDR3 totals 13 residues. V lost 5 bases, J lost 4 bases, and 5 bases stayed unmatched. CDR1 is LNHDA and CDR2 is SQIVND in the germline V gene (reference sequence). Written as DNA, the CDR3 is TGTGCCAGTAGTCCGGCGGGGGTATACGAGCAGTACTTC. Translation gives CASSPAGVYEQYF.

The rearrangement links TRBV7-2 to TRBJ2-3, with D unresolved. V lost 5 bases to trimming and J lost 4 bases, with 10 bases between them. The CDR3 is 13 amino acids. CDR1 and CDR2 from the germline V gene are SGHTA and FQGNSA. Here the CDR3 DNA reads TGTGCCAGCAGCCGTCCGGGTCCAGATACGCAGTATTTT. It yields the protein CASSRPGPDTQYF.

V is TRBV12-3 or TRBV12-4 and J is TRBJ2-5, with D possibly matching TRBD2 (6 bases). Trimming cost V 3 bases and J 4 bases, with 9 bases left between them. The CDR3 is made up of 13 amino acids. Written as DNA, the CDR3 is TGTGCCAGCAGTTTGGAGGGGACAGAGACCCAGTACTTC. Translation: CASSLEGTETQYF.

The J gene is TRBJ2-1, the V gene TRBV19, with a possible D match to TRBD2 (6 bases). CDR1 and CDR2 (germline): LNHDA, SQIVND (reference sequence). The ends were cut back, 6 bases at V and 12 bases at J, with 18 bases in the middle. The CDR3 runs 13 residues. CDR3 amino acids: CASRFGTSESQFF. The CDR3 nucleotides are TGTGCCAGTAGGTTTGGGACTTCGGAGTCGCAGTTCTTC.